Given below is one TCR beta chain in context. Its antigen is undetermined. This sample is part of a study of cytomegalovirus exposure and HLA in healthy donors. In the study overall: As an earlier analysis found, 150 million to 200 million T cells yielded about 120 million unique TCR beta sequences. As released early, the data held roughly 85 million unique TCRs from HLA-typed donors.

The study, taken as a whole, reports: For TCR beta chains, V- and J-gene trimming was later linked to a missense DCLRE1C variant. On later analysis, the bulk of CMV-associated TCR beta chains appeared to be HLA-restricted.

PCR used 60 Vbeta primers and 13 Jbeta primers. TCRdb's table, derived via immunoSEQ multiplex PCR, lists solely in-frame clones and lacks some. The data show approximately 130,000 clones, with roughly 79% seen just once and about 3.4% held by the top ten. Trimming removed 3 bases from V and 3 bases from J, with 8 bases in between. Per the germline V gene, CDR1 is MNHEY and CDR2 is SMNVEV (reference sequence). The CDR3 sequence is 14 residues long. The chain recombines TRBV27 with TRBJ1-4; maybe TRBD1 (5 bases). The sequence derives from a young man in good health and CMV-seronegative. Sequenced material: PBMCs. CDR3 nucleotide sequence: TGTGCCAGCAGTTTTAAGGGGTCTAATGAAAAACTGTTTTTT. As protein: CASSFKGSNEKLFF.